The sequence of this T cell receptor beta chain was determined in a study of cytomegalovirus exposure and HLA in healthy donors. The CDR3 length is 15 residues. Use of 60 Vbeta and 13 Jbeta primers characterized the PCR. Only in-frame clones appear in the TCRdb table, and some are missing; sequencing was by immunoSEQ multiplex PCR. In the table there are 95,000 to 100,000 clones, about 80% of which are singletons. This clonotype was obtained from a man between 40 and 49 years old in good health and CMV-seronegative. The sample comprised PBMCs. The chain carries TRBV1 and TRBJ1-2; the listed D gene, TRBD1, was not tested against the DNA. TRBV1 is tagged as a pseudogene. The CDR3 region has the DNA TGCACCAGCAGCCAAACAGGGAACGGTATCTATGGCTACACCTTC. Translating it yields CTSSQTGNGIYGYTF.